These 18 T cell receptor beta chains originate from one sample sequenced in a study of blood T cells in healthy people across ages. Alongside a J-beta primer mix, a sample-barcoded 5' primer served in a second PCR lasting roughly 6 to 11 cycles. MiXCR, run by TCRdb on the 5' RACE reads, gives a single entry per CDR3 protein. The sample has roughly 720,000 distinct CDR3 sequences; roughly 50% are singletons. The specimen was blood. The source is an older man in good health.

The chain's CDR3 is CSAQRGTSGDEQYF. CDR3 coding DNA: TGCAGTGCCCAAAGAGGGACTAGCGGAGACGAGCAGTACTTC. The chain recombines TRBV20-1 with TRBJ2-7, with TRBD2 identical over 11 bases. Germline V gives CDR1 DFQATT, CDR2 SNEGSKA (reference sequence). J was trimmed by 5 bases and V by 6 bases; bases with no gene match: 9. The CDR3 has 14 residues.

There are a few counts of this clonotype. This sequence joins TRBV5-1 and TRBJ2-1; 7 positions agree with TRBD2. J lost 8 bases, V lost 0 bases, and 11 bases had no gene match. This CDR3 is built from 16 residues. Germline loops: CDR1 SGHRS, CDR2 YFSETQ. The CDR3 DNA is TGCGCCAGCAGCTTGGTTTTCGGGAGGAAAGGGGATGAGCAGTTCTTC. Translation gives CASSLVFGRKGDEQFF.

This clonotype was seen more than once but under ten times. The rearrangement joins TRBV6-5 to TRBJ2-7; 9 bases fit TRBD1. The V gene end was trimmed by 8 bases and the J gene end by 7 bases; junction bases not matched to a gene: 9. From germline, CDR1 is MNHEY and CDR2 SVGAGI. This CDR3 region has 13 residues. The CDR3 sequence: CASGDRVVGEQYF. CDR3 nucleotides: TGTGCCAGCGGGGACAGGGTTGTAGGGGAGCAGTACTTC.

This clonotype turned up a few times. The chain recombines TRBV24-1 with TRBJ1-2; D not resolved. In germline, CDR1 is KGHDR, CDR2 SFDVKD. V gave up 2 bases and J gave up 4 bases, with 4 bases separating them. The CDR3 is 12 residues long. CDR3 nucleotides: TGTGCCACCAGTGATTATAGCTATGGCTACACCTTC. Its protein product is CATSDYSYGYTF.

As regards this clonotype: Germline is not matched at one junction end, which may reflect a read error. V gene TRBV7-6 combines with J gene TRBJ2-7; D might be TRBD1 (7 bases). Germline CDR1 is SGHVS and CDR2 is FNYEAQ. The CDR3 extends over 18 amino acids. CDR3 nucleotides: TGTGCCGGCAGCTTAGGTTCTGGAGGGGGCGGAACCCACTACGAGCAGTACTTC. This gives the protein CAGSLGSGGGGTHYEQYF.

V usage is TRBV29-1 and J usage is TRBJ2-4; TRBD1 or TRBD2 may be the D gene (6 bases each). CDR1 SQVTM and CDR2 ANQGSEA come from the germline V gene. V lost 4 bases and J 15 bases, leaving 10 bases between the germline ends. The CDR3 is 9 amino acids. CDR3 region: CSVGTAGYF. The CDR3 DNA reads TGCAGCGTTGGGACAGCGGGGTACTTC.

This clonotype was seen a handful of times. CDR3 bases: TGTGCCATCAGCCCCACAGGGAGCTCTGGGGCCAACGTCCTGACTTTC. It encodes CAISPTGSSGANVLTF. J is TRBJ2-6 and V is TRBV10-3; weak D call: TRBD1 (6 bases). Trimming pared 6 bases from V and 0 bases from J, leaving 12 bases between. The germline V gene has CDR1 ENHRY and CDR2 SYGVKD. This CDR3 is built from 16 residues.

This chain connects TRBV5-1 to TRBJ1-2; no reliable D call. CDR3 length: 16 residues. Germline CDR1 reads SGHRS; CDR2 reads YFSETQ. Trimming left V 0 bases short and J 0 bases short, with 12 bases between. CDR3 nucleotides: TGCGCCAGCAGCTTGGCCGTTGGGCCCTCTAACTATGGCTACACCTTC. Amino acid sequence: CASSLAVGPSNYGYTF.

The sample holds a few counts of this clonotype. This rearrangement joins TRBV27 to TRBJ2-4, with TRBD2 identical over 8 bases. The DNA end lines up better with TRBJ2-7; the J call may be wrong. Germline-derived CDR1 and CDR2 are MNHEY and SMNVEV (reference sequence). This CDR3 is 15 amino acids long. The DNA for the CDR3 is TGTGCCAGCAGTTTATTGGGGACTAGATCCTACGAGCAGTACTTC. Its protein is CASSLLGTRSYEQYF.

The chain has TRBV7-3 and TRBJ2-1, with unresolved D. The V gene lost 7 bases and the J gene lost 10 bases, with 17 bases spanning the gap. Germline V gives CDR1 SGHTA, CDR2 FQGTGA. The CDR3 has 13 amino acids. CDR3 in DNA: TGTGCCAGCAACTCCCAGTTGGACGGGGAGCAGTTCTTC. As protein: CASNSQLDGEQFF.

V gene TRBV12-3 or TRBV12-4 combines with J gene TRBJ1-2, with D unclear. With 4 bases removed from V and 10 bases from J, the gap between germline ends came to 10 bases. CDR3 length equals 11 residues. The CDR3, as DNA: TGTGCCAGCAGTTCAGAGGAGCCCTACACCTTC. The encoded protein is CASSSEEPYTF.

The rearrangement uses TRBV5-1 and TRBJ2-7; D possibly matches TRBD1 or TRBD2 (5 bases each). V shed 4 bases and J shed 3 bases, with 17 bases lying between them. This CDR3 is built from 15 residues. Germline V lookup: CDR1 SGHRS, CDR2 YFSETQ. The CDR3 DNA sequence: TGCGCCAGCAGCGGCGGGCTCCTGGGGGACTACGAGCAGTACTTC. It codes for CASSGGLLGDYEQYF.

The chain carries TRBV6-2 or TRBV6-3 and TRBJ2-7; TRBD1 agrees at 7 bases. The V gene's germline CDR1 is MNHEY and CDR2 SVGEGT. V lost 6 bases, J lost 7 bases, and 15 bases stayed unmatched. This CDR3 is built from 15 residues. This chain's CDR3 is CASSPTGKSLGEQYF. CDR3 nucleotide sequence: TGTGCCAGCAGCCCGACAGGGAAAAGCTTAGGAGAGCAGTACTTC.

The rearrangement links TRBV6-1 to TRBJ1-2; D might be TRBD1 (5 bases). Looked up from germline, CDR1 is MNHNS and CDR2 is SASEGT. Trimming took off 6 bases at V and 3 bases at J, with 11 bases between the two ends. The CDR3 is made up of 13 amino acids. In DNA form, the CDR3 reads TGTGCCAGCAGGGGGGGGAGCTACTATGGCTACACCTTC. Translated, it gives CASRGGSYYGYTF.

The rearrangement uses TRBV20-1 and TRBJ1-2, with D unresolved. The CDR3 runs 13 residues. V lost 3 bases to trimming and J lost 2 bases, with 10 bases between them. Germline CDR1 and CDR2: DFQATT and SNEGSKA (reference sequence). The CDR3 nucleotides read TGCAGTGCTAGTGACGGAACAAACTATGGCTACACCTTC. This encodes CSASDGTNYGYTF.

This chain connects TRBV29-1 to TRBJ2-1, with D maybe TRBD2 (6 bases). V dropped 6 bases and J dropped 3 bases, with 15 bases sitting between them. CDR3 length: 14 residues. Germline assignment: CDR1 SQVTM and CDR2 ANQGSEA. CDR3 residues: CSVTGSLVYNEQFF. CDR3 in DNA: TGCAGCGTGACCGGGAGTTTAGTCTACAATGAGCAGTTCTTC.

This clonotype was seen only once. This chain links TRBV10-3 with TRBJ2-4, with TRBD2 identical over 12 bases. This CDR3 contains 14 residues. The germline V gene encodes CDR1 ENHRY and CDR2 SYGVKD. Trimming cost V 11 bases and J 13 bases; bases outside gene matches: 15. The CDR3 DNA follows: TGTGCCTCATACCCGGGACTAGCGGGCAATGAGCAGTACTTC. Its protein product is CASYPGLAGNEQYF.

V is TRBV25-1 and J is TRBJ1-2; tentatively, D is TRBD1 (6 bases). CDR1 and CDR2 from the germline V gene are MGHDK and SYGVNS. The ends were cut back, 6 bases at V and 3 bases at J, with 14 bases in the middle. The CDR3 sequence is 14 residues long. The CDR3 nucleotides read TGTGCCAGCAGCGACAGGCCCAGGGACTATGGCTACACCTTC. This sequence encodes CASSDRPRDYGYTF.